These 19 T cell receptor beta chains were sequenced from one sample in a study of cytomegalovirus exposure and HLA in healthy donors. In the PCR, 60 Vbeta and 13 Jbeta primers were used. Assay: immunoSEQ multiplex PCR; the TCRdb copy retains only in-frame clones and omits some. The table records about 230,000 clones, about three quarters of them present only once. Sequenced material: PBMCs. The receptors come from a woman aged 60-75 years in good health and CMV-seropositive.

The chain links TRBV2 to TRBJ2-2; D perhaps matches TRBD2 (5 bases). Germline V gene data show CDR1 as SNHLY and CDR2 as FYNNEI. Trimming took off 4 bases at V and 1 base at J, with 7 bases between the two ends. The CDR3 totals 14 residues. The CDR3 coding sequence is TGTGCCAGCAGTGCGGGGAGGAACACCGGGGAGCTGTTTTTT. Protein sequence: CASSAGRNTGELFF.

This clone was detected a few times. The rearrangement joins TRBV27 to TRBJ1-2, with 7 bases aligning to TRBD1. This CDR3 is 13 amino acids long. V dropped 5 bases and J dropped 4; count of bases not matched to a gene: 4. Germline assignment: CDR1 MNHEY and CDR2 SMNVEV (reference sequence). The CDR3 loop reads CASSHGQAYGYTF. CDR3 nucleotide sequence: TGTGCCAGCAGTCACGGACAGGCCTATGGCTACACCTTC.

A note on this clone: The sample carries other DNA sequences with the same CDR3. The chain joins TRBV5-1 to TRBJ2-1; TRBD2 agrees at 13 bases. The CDR3 extends over 18 amino acids. Germline assignment: CDR1 SGHRS and CDR2 YFSETQ. Losses at the gene ends were 6 bases for V and 3 bases for J; bases not matched to a gene: 12. CDR3 in DNA: TGCGCCAGCACCTACGGAACTAGCGGGAGGGATTTCTACAATGAGCAGTTCTTC. Its translation: CASTYGTSGRDFYNEQFF.

The CDR3 sequence: CASSLMRGTDTQYF. Here the CDR3 DNA reads TGTGCCAGCAGCTTAATGAGAGGGACAGATACGCAGTATTTT. The V gene is TRBV7-2, the J gene TRBJ2-3; D is perhaps TRBD2 (5 bases). Germline V gene data show CDR1 as SGHTA and CDR2 as FQGNSA. Trimming left V 2 bases short and J 3 bases short, with 9 bases between. The CDR3 spans 14 residues.

The CDR3: CASRRLAGDNEQFF. The DNA for the CDR3 is TGTGCCAGCAGAAGACTAGCGGGTGACAATGAGCAGTTCTTC. The chain employs TRBV6-5 and TRBJ2-1; 10 bases match TRBD2. This CDR3 contains 14 residues. Germline V lookup: CDR1 MNHEY, CDR2 SVGAGI. V trimming: 6 bases; J trimming: 5 bases; junction bases outside the gene matches: 4.

The gene calls are TRBV6-6 and TRBJ2-1; the D is unclear. The V end lost 7 bases, the J end lost 8 bases, and 6 bases lay between the germline ends. The CDR3 extends over 10 amino acids. Germline loops: CDR1 MNHNY, CDR2 SVGAGI (reference sequence). The CDR3 DNA reads TGTGCCAGCATGGGCGATGAGCAGTTCTTC. Amino acids: CASMGDEQFF.

This clone was observed a few times. The CDR3 loop is CASSQEGQGVEPQHF. In DNA, the CDR3 is TGTGCCAGCAGCCAAGAAGGGCAGGGTGTGGAGCCCCAGCATTTT. This chain connects TRBV4-2 to TRBJ1-5; TRBD1 is a possible D gene (5 bases). V lost 0 bases, J lost 8 bases, and 14 bases lay in between. Looked up from germline, CDR1 is LGHNA and CDR2 is YNFKEQ. CDR3 length: 15 residues.

The gene calls are TRBV5-4 and TRBJ1-6; 9 bases are shared with TRBD1. Losses at the gene ends were 3 bases for V and 8 bases for J; bases not matched to a gene: 9. This CDR3 is 16 amino acids long. The germline CDR1 and CDR2 sequences are SGHNT and YYREEE (reference sequence). This chain's CDR3 is CASSSTLGTGYSPLHF. The CDR3 nucleotides are TGTGCCAGCAGCTCCACTCTCGGGACAGGGTATTCACCCCTCCACTTT.

V gene TRBV28 combines with J gene TRBJ1-6, with 7 bases matching TRBD1. Losses at the gene ends were 6 bases for V and 0 bases for J; bases not matched to a gene: 8. There are 17 residues in the CDR3. The germline gives CDR1 MDHEN, CDR2 SYDVKM. CDR3 loop: CASRGTVLNSYNSPLHF. CDR3 coding DNA: TGTGCCAGCAGGGGGACAGTTTTAAACTCCTATAATTCACCCCTCCACTTT.

The chain is built from TRBV18 and TRBJ2-3, with D possibly being TRBD1 (6 bases). This CDR3 region has 13 residues. The V end was cut by 10 bases, the J end by 2 bases, with 13 bases between. CDR1 is KGHSH and CDR2 is LQKENI in the germline V gene. The CDR3 sequence: CATHRENTDTQYF. In DNA, the CDR3 is TGTGCCACCCACAGGGAAAACACAGATACGCAGTATTTT.

This rearrangement joins TRBV7-3 to TRBJ2-2; D is perhaps TRBD1 (5 bases). The V gene's germline CDR1 is SGHTA and CDR2 FQGTGA. CDR3 length equals 13 residues. The V end lost 5 bases, the J end lost 6 bases, and 10 bases lay between the germline ends. CDR3 nucleotide sequence: TGTGCCAGCAGCATACAGGTGGCCGGGGAGCTGTTTTTT. Its protein product is CASSIQVAGELFF.

This clone was seen only once. This chain connects TRBV6-5 to TRBJ1-1; 7 nucleotides line up with TRBD1. This CDR3 is 15 amino acids long. V gave up 5 bases and J gave up 1 base; unmatched junction bases: 7. The germline V gene has CDR1 MNHEY and CDR2 SVGAGI. CDR3 in DNA: TGTGCCAGCAGTACAACTCGGACAGGGAACACTGAAGCTTTCTTT. Its translation: CASSTTRTGNTEAFF.

V usage is TRBV28 and J usage is TRBJ1-2; tentative D call: TRBD1 (5 bases). Germline V CDR1 and CDR2: MDHEN, SYDVKM. CDR3 length: 12 residues. The CDR3: CTVGGPGYGYTF. CDR3 DNA: TGTACCGTCGGGGGTCCGGGCTATGGCTACACCTTC.

This clone was seen only a few times. V gene TRBV10-1 combines with J gene TRBJ1-2, with no clear D. Per the germline V gene, CDR1 is WNHNN and CDR2 is SYGVQD (reference sequence). CDR3 length: 15 amino acids. Trimming left V 0 bases short and J 2 bases short, with 10 bases between. As DNA, the CDR3 is TGCGCCAGCAGTGAGTCCCCAGGTGACAACTATGGCTACACCTTC. This gives the protein CASSESPGDNYGYTF.

Concerning this clone itself: Other DNA sequences from this sample encode an identical CDR3 as well. The rearrangement joins TRBV5-1 to TRBJ2-5; D is possibly TRBD1 (6 bases). V was trimmed by 0 bases and J by 2 bases, leaving 8 bases between them. Germline V gives CDR1 SGHRS, CDR2 YFSETQ. This CDR3 contains 14 residues. The CDR3 nucleotides are TGCGCCAGCAGCTTGGGAGGGGGTCAAGAGACCCAGTACTTC. The encoded protein is CASSLGGGQETQYF.

A few counts support this clone. This chain uses TRBV19 with TRBJ2-7; the match to TRBD2 covers 7 bases. There are 13 residues in the CDR3. Trimming removed 4 bases from V and 6 bases from J; junction bases left unmatched: 6. Germline V gene data show CDR1 as LNHDA and CDR2 as SQIVND (reference sequence). The CDR3 bases are TGTGCCAGTAGTAAAACCGGGACTACCGAGCAGTACTTC. It specifies CASSKTGTTEQYF.

The V gene is TRBV7-2, the J gene TRBJ2-7; 7 positions agree with TRBD2. Germline V gene data show CDR1 as SGHTA and CDR2 as FQGNSA. Losses at the gene ends were 5 bases for V and 6 bases for J; bases not matched to a gene: 13. This CDR3 has 15 amino acids. CDR3 sequence (DNA): TGTGCCAGCAGCCTATGGACTAGTCGCGTTGGCGAGCAGTACTTC. This codes for CASSLWTSRVGEQYF.

The V call is TRBV14, the J call TRBJ2-1, with 8 positions matching TRBD2. Trimming cost V 0 bases and J 6 bases; bases outside gene matches: 13. The CDR3 totals 18 residues. From germline, CDR1 is SGHDN and CDR2 FVKESK. For the CDR3, the DNA is TGTGCCAGCAGCCAAGATAGAGGAAGAGGGACTAGTGGCAATGAGCAGTTCTTC. Translation gives CASSQDRGRGTSGNEQFF.

J is TRBJ1-1 and V is TRBV19, with D hard to call. The ends were cut back, 5 bases at V and 5 bases at J, with 15 bases in the middle. In germline, CDR1 is LNHDA, CDR2 SQIVND (reference sequence). The CDR3 is 14 amino acids. In nucleotides, the CDR3 is TGTGCCAGTAGTCCCTTGCCGGGAGGAACTGAAGCTTTCTTT. As protein: CASSPLPGGTEAFF. The whole variable domain, remainder taken from reference TRBV19 and TRBJ1-1, is DGGITQSPKYLFRKEGQNVTLSCEQNLNHDAMYWYRQDPGQGLRLIYYSQIVNDFQKGDIAEGYSVSREKKESFPLTVTSAQKNPTAFYLCASSPLPGGTEAFFGQGTRLTVV.